The 28 T cell receptor beta chains reported below all come from one sample, sequenced in a study of CD8 T cells in Susac syndrome. RNA in amounts of roughly 0.5 to 1 ug was reverse transcribed with random hexamers. TCRdb passed the immunoSEQ multiplex PCR reads through MiXCR, listing each CDR3 protein once. The sample contains more than 150,000 distinct CDR3 sequences, 90% to 95% of which appear only once. The sequenced material came from CD8+ T cells from PBMCs. The receptors were gathered from a human donor with multiple sclerosis.

The rearrangement joins TRBV20-1 to TRBJ1-2, with 7 bases that match TRBD1. The CDR3 loop spans 13 amino acids. CDR1 is DFQATT and CDR2 is SNEGSKA in the germline V gene (reference sequence). The V segment lost 6 bases and the J segment 7 bases; nucleotides outside the gene matches: 11. CDR3 DNA sequence: TGCAGTGCGTCAGGGTACAGGGGATTTGGCTACACCTTC. This codes for CSASGYRGFGYTF.

The genes are TRBV3-1 and TRBJ1-4; TRBD1 matches at 7 bases. The germline gives CDR1 LGHDT, CDR2 YNNKEL (reference sequence). The CDR3 is 14 residues long. Germline trimming cut 4 bases from V and 7 bases from J; bases unmatched to any gene: 6. Written as DNA, the CDR3 is TGTGCCAGCAGCCCAGGACAGGACCCTGAAAAACTGTTTTTT. It translates to CASSPGQDPEKLFF. The full variable domain, rest sourced from reference TRBV3-1 and TRBJ1-4, is DTAVSQTPKYLVTQMGNDKSIKCEQNLGHDTMYWYKQDSKKFLKIMFSYNNKELIINETVPNRFSPKSPDKAHLNLHINSLELGDSAVYFCASSPGQDPEKLFFGSGTQLSVL.

The chain employs TRBV20-1 and TRBJ2-7; TRBD2 matches at 8 bases. With V trimmed by 2 bases and J by 6 bases, 9 bases remained unmatched. The CDR3 spans 14 residues. CDR1 and CDR2 (germline): DFQATT, SNEGSKA (reference sequence). CDR3 sequence: CSARRGGAHREQYF. Written as DNA, the CDR3 is TGCAGTGCTAGACGGGGGGGGGCACACCGCGAGCAGTACTTC.

The V call is TRBV28, the J call TRBJ2-7; the D gene is possibly TRBD2 (6 bases). V lost 2 bases, J lost 4 bases, and 18 bases lay in between. Germline CDR1 is MDHEN and CDR2 is SYDVKM. The CDR3 extends over 16 amino acids. The CDR3 coding sequence is TGTGCCAGCAGTTTACCCTCCTCGGGGGTCGCATACGAGCAGTACTTC. Translated: CASSLPSSGVAYEQYF.

The genes are TRBV9 and TRBJ2-7; D perhaps matches TRBD1 (5 bases). In germline, CDR1 is SGDLS, CDR2 YYNGEE. The CDR3 runs 16 residues. V lost 2 bases and J 5 bases, leaving 20 bases between the germline ends. CDR3: CASSVTDRRASDEQYF. As DNA, the CDR3 is TGTGCCAGCAGCGTCACCGATCGCAGGGCCTCTGACGAGCAGTACTTC.

V and J are TRBV5-6 and TRBJ1-2; 7 bases are a match to TRBD1. CDR1 and CDR2 (germline): SGHDT, YYEEEE. J was trimmed by 0 bases and V by 5 bases; bases with no gene match: 4. CDR3 length: 14 amino acids. The CDR3 reads CASSRDSSNYGYTF. The CDR3 DNA sequence: TGTGCCAGCAGTCGGGACAGCTCTAACTATGGCTACACCTTC.

The genes are TRBV29-1 and TRBJ1-2; 9 nucleotides align to TRBD1. J lost 5 bases, V lost 0 bases, and 4 bases had no gene match. CDR1 SQVTM and CDR2 ANQGSEA come from the germline V gene. The CDR3 spans 14 residues. In DNA form, the CDR3 reads TGCAGCGTTGAAGATCAGGGACAGGGATATGGCTACACCTTC. It translates to CSVEDQGQGYGYTF.

This clonotype was observed once. The genes are TRBV2 and TRBJ1-6; the match to TRBD1 covers 9 bases. Losses at the gene ends were 4 bases for V and 9 bases for J; bases not matched to a gene: 4. CDR1 is SNHLY and CDR2 is FYNNEI in the germline V gene. The CDR3 consists of 14 residues. CDR3 nucleotide sequence: TGTGCCAGCAGTGCCTGGGGACAGGGTTCACCCCTCCACTTT. This gives the protein CASSAWGQGSPLHF.

This clonotype was recorded only once. This chain uses TRBV29-1 with TRBJ2-7, with TRBD2 matching 9 bases. This CDR3 spans 14 amino acids. Germline V gene data show CDR1 as SQVTM and CDR2 as ANQGSEA. With 3 bases clipped from V and 2 bases from J, the junction kept 5 bases outside the gene matches. CDR3 DNA: TGCAGCGTTGAGAGGCTAGCGGGGACCTACGAGCAGTACTTC. Translation gives CSVERLAGTYEQYF.

The chain uses TRBV6-2 or TRBV6-3 and TRBJ2-5; 10 nucleotides line up with TRBD2. This CDR3 spans 15 amino acids. Per the germline V gene, CDR1 is MNHEY and CDR2 is SVGEGT. Trimming at V came to 0 bases and at J to 5 bases, leaving 3 bases not matched to a gene. For the CDR3, the DNA is TGTGCCAGCAGTTACTCGGCTAGCGGGGGTGAGACCCAGTACTTC. This encodes CASSYSASGGETQYF.

The rearrangement links TRBV10-3 to TRBJ2-3; D is perhaps TRBD2 (6 bases). This CDR3 has 11 residues. CDR1 and CDR2 (germline): ENHRY, SYGVKD. Trimming shortened V by 10 bases and J by 3 bases, and 8 bases separated the two germline ends. The CDR3 reads CATGVTDTQYF. CDR3 coding DNA: TGTGCCACGGGGGTTACAGATACGCAGTATTTT.

The V call is TRBV7-9, the J call TRBJ1-1, with D possibly matching TRBD1 (6 bases). CDR1 is SEHNR and CDR2 is FQNEAQ in the germline V gene (reference sequence). Trimming stripped 8 bases from V and 3 bases from J, with 7 bases between. The CDR3 has 11 residues. The CDR3 DNA sequence: TGTGCCAGCCGACAGGACACTGAAGCTTTCTTT. Translating it yields CASRQDTEAFF.

The V gene is TRBV4-1, the J gene TRBJ1-6; 7 bases are a match to TRBD1. The CDR3 length is 16 residues. V lost 4 bases, J lost 5 bases, and 8 bases stayed unmatched. Looked up from germline, CDR1 is MGHRA and CDR2 is YSYEKL. The CDR3 is CASSLLRGLDNSPLHF. In nucleotides, the CDR3 is TGCGCCAGCAGCCTCCTCAGGGGGTTGGATAATTCACCCCTCCACTTT.

This clonotype was recorded once. The rearrangement joins TRBV9 to TRBJ2-3, with D perhaps matching TRBD2 (5 bases). This CDR3 region has 16 residues. Deletions cut 4 bases from V and 0 bases from J, with 15 bases between. The germline V gene encodes CDR1 SGDLS and CDR2 YYNGEE. CDR3 sequence reads: CASSLSGGSSTDTQYF. CDR3 DNA: TGTGCCAGCAGCCTTAGTGGCGGGTCTAGCACAGATACGCAGTATTTT.

The chain uses TRBV2 and TRBJ2-7, with a tentative D call TRBD1 (6 bases). Trimming cost V 10 bases and J 3 bases, with 13 bases left between them. The CDR3 has 12 amino acids. Germline lookup yields CDR1 SNHLY and CDR2 FYNNEI. In DNA form, the CDR3 reads TGTGCCACCCAGGGGACACGCTACGAGCAGTACTTC. Its translation: CATQGTRYEQYF.

The V call is TRBV7-9, the J call TRBJ2-5; perhaps TRBD1 as D (5 bases). Trimming removed 5 bases at V and 1 base at J, with 8 bases between. The CDR3 consists of 13 residues. CDR1 is SEHNR and CDR2 is FQNEAQ in the germline V gene (reference sequence). The CDR3 here is CASSQDSQETQYF. The CDR3 nucleotides read TGTGCCAGCAGCCAAGACAGCCAAGAGACCCAGTACTTC.

The chain links TRBV28 to TRBJ2-3; 14 nucleotides line up with TRBD2. In germline, CDR1 is MDHEN, CDR2 SYDVKM. The CDR3 is 16 amino acids. Trimming cost V 6 bases and J 6 bases; bases outside gene matches: 8. The CDR3 region is CASSSGTSGGEDTQYF. The CDR3 nucleotides are TGTGCCAGCAGCTCCGGGACTAGCGGGGGAGAGGATACGCAGTATTTT.

The chain carries TRBV4-1 and TRBJ2-7; 13 bases match TRBD2. Germline-derived CDR1 and CDR2 are MGHRA and YSYEKL. Trimming removed 2 bases from V and 5 bases from J; junction bases left unmatched: 9. This CDR3 spans 17 amino acids. CDR3 protein: CASSQSWTSGGRDEQYF. In DNA, the CDR3 is TGCGCCAGCAGCCAAAGTTGGACTAGCGGGGGCCGTGACGAGCAGTACTTC.

The rearrangement joins TRBV27 to TRBJ2-3; possibly TRBD1 for D (6 bases). V lost 5 bases, J lost 3 bases, and 18 bases lay in between. CDR3 length equals 16 residues. Germline V gene data show CDR1 as MNHEY and CDR2 as SMNVEV (reference sequence). The CDR3 sequence is CASSINPGAGTDTQYF. Here the CDR3 DNA reads TGTGCCAGCAGTATAAACCCAGGGGCCGGAACAGATACGCAGTATTTT.

This sequence joins TRBV11-2 and TRBJ2-2, with D maybe TRBD1 (5 bases). Germline CDR1 SGHAT, CDR2 FQNNGV. The CDR3 has 15 residues. V gave up 1 base and J gave up 1 base, with 7 bases separating them. This CDR3 is CASSLVRENTGELFF. Written as DNA, the CDR3 is TGTGCCAGCAGCTTAGTCAGGGAGAACACCGGGGAGCTGTTTTTT.

The V gene is TRBV20-1, the J gene TRBJ1-3; D ambiguous. V lost 5 bases and J lost 8, with 7 bases in between. From germline, CDR1 is DFQATT and CDR2 SNEGSKA (reference sequence). The CDR3 sequence is 10 residues long. This chain's CDR3 is CSASGDTIYF. CDR3 nucleotides: TGCAGTGCTTCCGGAGACACCATATATTTT.

This chain connects TRBV29-1 to TRBJ1-2; TRBD1 is a possible D gene (6 bases). Germline loops: CDR1 SQVTM, CDR2 ANQGSEA. The V gene lost 3 bases and the J gene lost 2 bases, with 10 bases spanning the gap. The CDR3 sequence is 13 residues long. The CDR3 protein is CSVEGGANYGYTF. The CDR3 DNA follows: TGCAGCGTTGAGGGGGGCGCGAACTATGGCTACACCTTC.

The rearrangement joins TRBV5-6 to TRBJ1-6; no reliable D call. Per the germline V gene, CDR1 is SGHDT and CDR2 is YYEEEE. The ends were cut back, 0 bases at V and 7 bases at J, with 5 bases in the middle. The CDR3 is made up of 13 amino acids. CDR3 bases: TGTGCCAGCAGCTTGGGTACAAATTCACCCCTCCACTTT. It specifies CASSLGTNSPLHF.

The chain joins TRBV13 to TRBJ1-2, with 7 bases matching TRBD1. The CDR3 sequence is 15 residues long. V trimming: 0 bases; J trimming: 7 bases; junction bases outside the gene matches: 8. Looked up from germline, CDR1 is PRHDT and CDR2 is FYEKMQ (reference sequence). The CDR3 spells CASSLGQGGVPGYTF. The DNA of the CDR3 is TGTGCCAGCAGCTTAGGCCAAGGGGGCGTGCCTGGCTACACCTTC. The variable domain in full, completed from reference TRBV13 and TRBJ1-2, reads AAGVIQSPRHLIKEKRETATLKCYPIPRHDTVYWYQQGPGQDPQFLISFYEKMQSDKGSIPDRFSAQQFSDYHSELNMSSLELGDSALYFCASSLGQGGVPGYTFGSGTRLTVV.

The chain has TRBV7-8 and TRBJ1-1; unclear D gene. Germline V CDR1 and CDR2: SGHVS, FQNEAQ. This CDR3 comprises 11 residues. Trimming removed 1 base from V and 11 bases from J, with 8 bases in between. The CDR3 is CASSLGLMAFF. The DNA for the CDR3 is TGTGCCAGCAGCTTAGGCCTAATGGCTTTCTTT.

The chain joins TRBV12-3 or TRBV12-4 to TRBJ1-3; 8 positions agree with TRBD1. V was pared by 4 bases and J by 0 bases, with 17 bases of the junction left unmatched. The CDR3 sequence is 20 residues long. DNA of the CDR3: TGTGCCAGCAGTTGGCCCTACAGGGGGAAGCCGTTAATCTCTGGAAACACCATATATTTT. As protein: CASSWPYRGKPLISGNTIYF.

V is TRBV27 and J is TRBJ2-7; D perhaps matches TRBD1 (5 bases). Germline-derived CDR1 and CDR2 are MNHEY and SMNVEV (reference sequence). The CDR3 runs to 14 residues. V was pared by 3 bases and J by 5 bases, with 14 bases between. CDR3 amino acids: CASSLSWGRDEQYF. In DNA form, the CDR3 reads TGTGCCAGCAGTTTGAGTTGGGGCCGGGACGAGCAGTACTTC.

The chain combines TRBV20-1 with TRBJ2-1; D is ambiguous. The CDR3 consists of 14 residues. CDR1 DFQATT and CDR2 SNEGSKA come from the germline V gene (reference sequence). V lost 0 bases, J lost 1 base, and 7 bases lay in between. The CDR3 nucleotides are TGCAGTGCTAGAGAATGGGTTTCCTACAATGAGCAGTTCTTC. This translates into CSAREWVSYNEQFF.